Listed here is a single T cell receptor (beta chain). Its target is unknown. Specified time point: week 5, during vaccination. It was 300 ug of mutant IDH1 20-mer peptide that made up each vaccine dose, given with topical imiquimod. Produced via immunoSEQ multiplex PCR; TCRdb's table is partial and in-frame only. The sample has tens of thousands of clones, 70% to 90% seen once. These data belong to a study of a mutant IDH1 vaccine in newly diagnosed glioma. Study summary: Vaccines were begun 4-6 weeks after radiotherapy alone, or with temozolomide cycles. Radiotherapy, temozolomide, or both had been given previously, and both were given to most. Study conclusions and caveats: Under 95% of patients showed vaccine-induced immune responses across multiple MHC alleles. Top-clonotype changes in peripheral T cells seemed unrelated to pseudoprogression.

V lost 5 bases, J lost 3 bases, and 11 bases stayed unmatched. CDR1 is MDHEN and CDR2 is SYDVKM in the germline V gene. This CDR3 has 17 residues. The receptor comes from a man in his thirties or forties with glioma. The V and J genes are TRBV28 and TRBJ2-1; TRBD1 matches at 9 bases. This specimen was PBMCs, taken from a glioma patient whose treatment included an IDH1 peptide vaccine. The CDR3 here is CASSPDRGGPYYNEQFF. CDR3 DNA sequence: TGTGCCAGCAGTCCAGACAGGGGGGGGCCCTACTACAATGAGCAGTTCTTC.